This T cell receptor beta chain was sequenced in a study of T cell responses to AZD1222 COVID-19 vaccine. Study-level results: Nearly half of spike-specific TCRs reportedly go after variant regions that carry no mutations. Receipt of two AZD1222 doses was followed by a rise in Spike-specific TCR breadth and depth. The study identified only five or six AZD1222 recipients as seropositive at baseline.

As concerns this clone: The antigen remains unidentified.

The table came from immunoSEQ multiplex PCR; TCRdb's copy has only in-frame clones and leaves some out. The sample has some 120,000 clones, roughly nine tenths seen once. The germline gives CDR1 LNHDA, CDR2 SQIVND (reference sequence). This CDR3 has 15 amino acids. V was shortened by 4 bases and J by 2 bases, with 14 bases between the two germline ends. The specimen comprised peripheral blood, sampled 28 days after the second AZD1222 dose. The source of this sequence is an adult who received the AZD1222 COVID-19 vaccine. The chain combines TRBV19 with TRBJ2-5, with D perhaps matching TRBD1 or TRBD2 (7 bases each). CDR3 sequence: CASSTPGGAQETQYF. The CDR3 DNA is TGTGCCAGTAGTACCCCAGGGGGGGCGCAAGAGACCCAGTACTTC.